This T cell receptor beta chain was sequenced in a study of OX40 agonist ivuxolimab in advanced cancers. TCRdb keeps only in-frame clones here, not all; method: immunoSEQ multiplex PCR. The table has approximately 52,000 clones, approximately 84% seen once; the top ten hold 1.1%. Points from the study as a whole: The average count of expanded clones was higher among CD8+ T cells than among CD4+.

About this clone: Its antigen is unidentified.

Germline loops: CDR1 SGHRS, CDR2 YFSETQ. The CDR3 contains 15 residues. V lost 0 bases and J lost 0; bases outside the gene matches: 0. The chain has TRBV5-1 and TRBJ1-5; the match to TRBD1 covers 7 bases. This TCR was sampled from an adult with an advanced solid tumor such as melanoma, head and neck, liver or kidney cancer. The specimen was CD4+ or CD8+ T cells sorted from blood, collected in a trial of the OX40 agonist ivuxolimab. The CDR3 DNA reads TGCGCCAGCAGCTTGGGGGACAGTAGCAATCAGCCCCAGCATTTT. Its protein is CASSLGDSSNQPQHF.